The rows below give T cell receptor beta chains drawn from one sample of a study of blood T cells in healthy people across ages. MiXCR, applied by TCRdb to the 5' RACE reads, yields one record per CDR3 protein. The table includes over 500,000 distinct CDR3 sequences, around 27% detected once. These data also formed part of another study, on T cells of mothers and their children.

Sample: blood. These receptor sequences come from a boy aged 2-9 years in good health. Each CDR3 is given with its conserved first and last residue. The order of the fields is D gene, clone size, J gene, V gene, CDR3 DNA, CDR3 protein. D genes are given only for firm matches. Clone size, where shown, is once, few, many, or a class for clones that have expanded.

>TRBD1|-|TRBJ1-1|TRBV7-9
TGTGCCAGCAGCTCGGGGCCGGACAGGGTCGCCACTGAAGCTTTCTTT
CASSSGPDRVATEAFF
>-|many|TRBJ2-5|TRBV27
TGTGCCAGCAGCCCTAGGGGGTTTGAGACCCAGTACTTC
CASSPRGFETQYF
>-|-|TRBJ1-2|TRBV12-3/TRBV12-4
TGTGCCAGCAGCACCCCCAATGGCTACACCTTC
CASSTPNGYTF
>TRBD2|few|TRBJ2-7|TRBV30
TGTGCCTGGAGTGTACGGAGACTAGCGGGGGAGCAGTACTTC
CAWSVRRLAGEQYF
>-|many|TRBJ1-1|TRBV20-1
TGCAGTGCTAGCCAGGGGTGGGGGAACACTGAAGCTTTCTTT
CSASQGWGNTEAFF
>-|few|TRBJ2-2|TRBV9
TGTGCCAGCAGCGTCCAGGGGACCCCCACGAACACCGGGGAGCTGTTTTTT
CASSVQGTPTNTGELFF
>-|-|TRBJ1-3|TRBV29-1
TGCAGCGTTGACGGCAGGAGCTCTGGAAACACCATATATTTT
CSVDGRSSGNTIYF
>TRBD1|few|TRBJ2-3|TRBV10-3
TGTGCCATCAGCACTACGACAGGGGGCATCACAGATACGCAGTATTTT
CAISTTTGGITDTQYF
>TRBD2|-|TRBJ2-1|TRBV29-1
TGCAGCGTTGAAGGGCCTCTAGCGGGAGAAGTTAATAATGAGCAGTTCTTC
CSVEGPLAGEVNNEQFF
>-|-|TRBJ2-5|TRBV9
TGTGCCAGCAGCGTCAACCGGGAAGGGCACCAAGAGACCCAGTACTTC
CASSVNREGHQETQYF
>TRBD2|-|TRBJ2-7|TRBV6-1
TGTGCCAGCAGTCTTCAGGCGGGGGACCCATACGAGCAGTACTTC
CASSLQAGDPYEQYF
>TRBD2|few|TRBJ2-2|TRBV4-1
TGCGCCAGCAGCCAAGAGAATAGCGGGAGGGCAATCGGGGAGCTGTTTTTT
CASSQENSGRAIGELFF
>-|once|TRBJ2-7|TRBV7-3
TGTGCCAGCAGCTTAAGGCCTGGATACGAGCAGTACTTC
CASSLRPGYEQYF
>-|few|TRBJ2-5|TRBV4-1
TGCGCCAGCAGCCAGGCCGGGACTCCAGAGACCCAGTACTTC
CASSQAGTPETQYF
>-|few|TRBJ2-3|TRBV29-1
TGCAGCGTTGCGGCCAGGGGCACAGATACGCAGTATTTT
CSVAARGTDTQYF
>TRBD2|-|TRBJ2-5|TRBV5-1
TGCGCCAGCAGCATTGGGACTAGTGTTCCGGAGACCCAGTACTTC
CASSIGTSVPETQYF
>-|-|TRBJ2-3|TRBV11-2
TGTGCCAGCAGCTTAAACCTAGCCCTCACAGATACGCAGTATTTT
CASSLNLALTDTQYF
>-|few|TRBJ1-1|TRBV21-1
TGTGCCAGCAGCAAAAAGCACGACAGGGCGGGGACTGAAGCTTTCTTT
CASSKKHDRAGTEAFF
>TRBD2|-|TRBJ2-1|TRBV20-1
TGCAGTGCTAGATTGGGACTAGCGGTAAATGAGCAGTTCTTC
CSARLGLAVNEQFF
>TRBD2|few|TRBJ2-5|TRBV5-1
TGCGCCAGCAGGGAGGCAGCGGGGGTCCCACAAGAGACCCAGTACTTC
CASREAAGVPQETQYF
>TRBD1|few|TRBJ1-1|TRBV10-1
TGCGCCAGCCCATTAGGACAGGGCGGCACTGAAGCTTTCTTT
CASPLGQGGTEAFF
>-|few|TRBJ1-2|TRBV12-3/TRBV12-4
TGTGCCAGCAGTTTGACCCAGGGGCAAATCGGTGGCTACACCTTC
CASSLTQGQIGGYTF
>-|-|TRBJ2-5|TRBV7-2
TGTGCCAGCAGCTTAGAGGGGACCGTACGTACCCAGTACTTC
CASSLEGTVRTQYF
>TRBD1|-|TRBJ2-7|TRBV14
TGTGCCAGCAGCCAAGATCAGGGTAGGGACAGGGTTTATTGGAACGAGCAGTACTTC
CASSQDQGRDRVYWNEQYF
>-|few|TRBJ1-5|TRBV12-3/TRBV12-4
TGTGCCAGCAGGGACCAGGGGAATCAGCCCCAGCATTTT
CASRDQGNQPQHF
>-|-|TRBJ2-6|TRBV27
TGTGCCAGCAGTTTAGTCGCGGGGGCGAGCTCTGGGGCCAACGTCCTGACTTTC
CASSLVAGASSGANVLTF
>-|many|TRBJ1-1|TRBV5-1
TGTGCCAGCAGCTTGGACAGAGGAAACACTGAAGCTTTCTTT
CASSLDRGNTEAFF